Included here is one T cell receptor beta chain sequence, with context. The data were taken from a study of blood T cell repertoires in COVID-19. Study information: The samples span acute and convalescent COVID-19 from the United States, Italy and Spain. PBMCs, B-cell-depleted T cells, or T cells provided the cDNA or gDNA that made up the material.

Unmatched junction bases numbered 7, after V lost 4 bases and J lost 2 bases. The CDR3 loop spans 15 amino acids. The germline CDR1 and CDR2 sequences are SGHNT and YYREEE (reference sequence). Methods used by the authors: Reference gene primer amplification gave estimated nucleated cell counts. Assay: immunoSEQ multiplex PCR; the TCRdb copy retains only in-frame clones and omits some. From that table come the V and J calls and clone size; the DNA was used to work out D and trimming. The sample records about 25,000 clones, around 96% being singletons. The chain joins TRBV5-4 to TRBJ1-2; TRBD1 matches 8 bases. This receptor was obtained from a human donor with active COVID-19. The donor label of this sample is uncertain. The sequenced sample was peripheral blood. The DNA for the CDR3 is TGTGCCAGCAGCCAACGGGACAGGACCAACTATGGCTACACCTTC. It codes for CASSQRDRTNYGYTF.